A selection of T cell receptor beta chains follows, all from one sample in a study of PD-L1 blockade in urothelial cancer. Measured with immunoSEQ multiplex PCR; TCRdb has only the in-frame clones, and not every one. The table has more than 30,000 clones, about 89% seen once; the top ten hold approximately 8%. Specimen: PBMCs, collected around atezolizumab (anti-PD-L1) treatment. These receptors were collected from an elderly man with urothelial cancer. Both conserved end residues are part of each CDR3. A D gene is named only where the DNA matches it firmly. Clone size is not always given. Where it is, it says once, few, many or a class for expanded clones.

size: -
D: -
V: TRBV4-3
length: 16
J: TRBJ2-2
DNA: TGCGCCAGCAGCCAAGACCGGGCGGGATTCACCGGGGAGCTGTTTTTT
CDR3: CASSQDRAGFTGELFF

size: -
D: TRBD1
V: TRBV6-4
length: 15
J: TRBJ2-5
DNA: TGTGCCAGCAATCTACAGGGGTGCTTTCGGGAGACCCAGTACTTC
CDR3: CASNLQGCFRETQYF

size: -
D: -
V: TRBV5-8
length: 17
J: TRBJ2-7
DNA: TGTGCCAGCAGCCCTGCACAGGGACGGTTTCTGTCCTACGAGCAGTACTTC
CDR3: CASSPAQGRFLSYEQYF

size: -
D: -
V: TRBV19
length: 16
J: TRBJ2-4
DNA: TGTGCCAGTAGCGGGGTCCCCTGGGGAGTGGGAAACATTCAGTACTTC
CDR3: CASSGVPWGVGNIQYF

size: -
D: -
V: TRBV18
length: 14
J: TRBJ2-5
DNA: TGTGCCAGCTCACCACGGGGCAGACAAGAGACCCAGTACTTC
CDR3: CASSPRGRQETQYF

size: -
D: TRBD1
V: TRBV7-9
length: 14
J: TRBJ1-4
DNA: TGTGCCAGCAGCTTGGACAGGGGGTCTGAAAAACTGTTTTTT
CDR3: CASSLDRGSEKLFF

size: -
D: -
V: TRBV4-1
length: 20
J: TRBJ2-7
DNA: TGCGCCAGCAGCCAAGATGGTTCGGGGACTGTGCGATATCGCTCCTACGAGCAGTACTTC
CDR3: CASSQDGSGTVRYRSYEQYF

size: -
D: TRBD1
V: TRBV15
length: 17
J: TRBJ1-3
DNA: TGTGCCACCAGCAGAGAGGAGGACAGGACCTCTGGAAACACCATATATTTT
CDR3: CATSREEDRTSGNTIYF

size: -
D: -
V: TRBV29-1
length: 14
J: TRBJ2-1
DNA: TGCAGCGTTGAACAGGGTATAGCCTACAATGAGCAGTTCTTC
CDR3: CSVEQGIAYNEQFF

size: once
D: -
V: TRBV18
length: 14
J: TRBJ1-1
DNA: TGTGCCAGCTCCCCTAATGACTTGAACACTGAAGCTTTCTTT
CDR3: CASSPNDLNTEAFF

size: -
D: -
V: TRBV2
length: 14
J: TRBJ2-5
DNA: TGTGCCAGCAGCACACAGGGAAATCAAGAGACCCAGTACTTC
CDR3: CASSTQGNQETQYF